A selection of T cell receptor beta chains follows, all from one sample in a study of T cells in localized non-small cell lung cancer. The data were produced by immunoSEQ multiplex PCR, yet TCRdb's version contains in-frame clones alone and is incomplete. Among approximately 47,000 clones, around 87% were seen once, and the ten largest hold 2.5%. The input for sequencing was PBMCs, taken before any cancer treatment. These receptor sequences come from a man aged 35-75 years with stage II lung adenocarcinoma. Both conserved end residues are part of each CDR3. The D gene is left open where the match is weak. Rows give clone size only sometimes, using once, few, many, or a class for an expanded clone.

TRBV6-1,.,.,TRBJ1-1,TGTGCCAGCAGCCCCAGAGGGCCTTACACTGAAGCTTTCTTT,CASSPRGPYTEAFF
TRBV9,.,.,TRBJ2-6,TGTGCCAGCAGCGTAGCCGGGGCTGGGGCCAACGTCCTGACTTTC,CASSVAGAGANVLTF
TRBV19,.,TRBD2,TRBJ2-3,TGTGCCAGTAGTAGGCCGACTAGCCGCACAGATACGCAGTATTTT,CASSRPTSRTDTQYF
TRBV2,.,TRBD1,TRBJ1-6,TGTGCCAGCAGTGTCGGCAGGGGGAATTCACCCCTCCACTTT,CASSVGRGNSPLHF
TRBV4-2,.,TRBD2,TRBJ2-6,TGTGCCAGCAGCCAAGACCGCCTGACTAGCCTCTATCCCTCTGGGGCCAACGTCCTGACTTTC,CASSQDRLTSLYPSGANVLTF
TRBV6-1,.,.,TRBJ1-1,TGTGCCAGCCGTAAGGGGGTCAACACTGAAGCTTTCTTT,CASRKGVNTEAFF
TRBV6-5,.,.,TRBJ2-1,TGTGCCAGCAGTAAAATTGGCAATGAGCAGTTCTTC,CASSKIGNEQFF
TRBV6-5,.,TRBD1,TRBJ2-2,TGTGCCAGCAGCGCTGGGACAGAAAACACCGGGGAGCTGTTTTTT,CASSAGTENTGELFF
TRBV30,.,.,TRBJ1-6,TGTGCCTGGAGTGAAACTAATTCACCCCTCCACTTT,CAWSETNSPLHF
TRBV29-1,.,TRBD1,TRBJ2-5,TGCAGCCACCCACAGGGGGGAAAGGAGACCCAGTACTTC,CSHPQGGKETQYF
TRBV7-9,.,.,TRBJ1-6,TGTGCCAGCAGCTTGAGTGACTCCCTGAATTCACCCCTCCACTTT,CASSLSDSLNSPLHF
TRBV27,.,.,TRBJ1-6,TGTGCCAGCAGTTCATCCACACCGCTCTCCTATAATTCACCCCTCCACTTT,CASSSSTPLSYNSPLHF
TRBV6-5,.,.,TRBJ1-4,TGTGCCAGCAGGGGGAGGGGGAAAAATGAAAAACTGTTTTTT,CASRGRGKNEKLFF
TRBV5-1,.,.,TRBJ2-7,TGCGCCAGCAGCCTTCGTGACAGGGGGACTAGGGAGCAGTACTTC,CASSLRDRGTREQYF
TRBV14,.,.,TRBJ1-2,TGTGCCAGCAGCCAAGATACGGGTCTCATGGCGCAGGGCTATGGCTACACCTTC,CASSQDTGLMAQGYGYTF
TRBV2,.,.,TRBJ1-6,TGTGCCAGCAGTGAAGCGCGGGGGGCGCACGATTCACCCCTCCACTTT,CASSEARGAHDSPLHF
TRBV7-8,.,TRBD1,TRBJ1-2,TGTGCCAGCACCCCGATAGGAGGGACAGGGGTTGGCTACACCTTC,CASTPIGGTGVGYTF
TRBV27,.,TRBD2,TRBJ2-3,TGTGCCAGCAGTTGGCTAGCGGGGGATACAGATACGCAGTATTTT,CASSWLAGDTDTQYF
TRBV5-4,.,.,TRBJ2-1,TGTGCCAGCAGCTTGTGGCTAGCGGAGCAGTTCTTC,CASSLWLAEQFF
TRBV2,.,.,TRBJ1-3,TGTGCCAGCAGTGAAAGTGGGAGGGGCGGAAACACCATATATTTT,CASSESGRGGNTIYF
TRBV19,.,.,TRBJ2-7,TGTGCCAGTAGTATTTTAGGACCTCAGGGGACCTACGAGCAGTACTTC,CASSILGPQGTYEQYF
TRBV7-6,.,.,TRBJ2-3,TGTGCCAGCAGCTTAGCAGCCCGCCCCACAGATACGCAGTATTTT,CASSLAARPTDTQYF
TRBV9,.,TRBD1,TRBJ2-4,TGTGCCAGCAGCGTAGGGGGACAGGGTTGGAACATTCAGTACTTC,CASSVGGQGWNIQYF
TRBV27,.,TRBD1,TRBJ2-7,TGTGCCAGCTCAGACAGGGGGCATTATCAGCAGTACTTC,CASSDRGHYQQYF
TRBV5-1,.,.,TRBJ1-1,TGCGCCAGCCGGGTGAGGGAAGGGAACACTGAAGCTTTCTTT,CASRVREGNTEAFF
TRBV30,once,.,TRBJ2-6,TGTGCCTGGGGCTACGACACTGGGGCCAACGTCCTGACTTTC,CAWGYDTGANVLTF
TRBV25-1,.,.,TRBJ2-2,TGTGCCAGCAGTGGAAATCGGGGACTCGCGAACACCGGGGAGCTGTTTTTT,CASSGNRGLANTGELFF
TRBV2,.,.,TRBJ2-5,TGTGCCAGCGAGAGGCCGGGGGAAGAGACCCAGTACTTC,CASERPGEETQYF
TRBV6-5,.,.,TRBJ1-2,TGTGCCAGCAGTTCCGGGGAGGGGTACGATGGCTACACCTTC,CASSSGEGYDGYTF
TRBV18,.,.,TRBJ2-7,TGTGCCAGCTCACCATTAGGGGGTTACGAGCAGTACTTC,CASSPLGGYEQYF
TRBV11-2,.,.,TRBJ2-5,TGTGCCAGCAGCTTAGTTTGGCAAGAGACCCAGTACTTC,CASSLVWQETQYF
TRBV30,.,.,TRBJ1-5,TGTGCCTGGAGTGAGGGCAGCAATCAGCCCCAGCATTTT,CAWSEGSNQPQHF
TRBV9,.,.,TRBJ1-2,TGTGCCAGCAGCGTAGCGCCTTGGGGGGGCTACACCTTC,CASSVAPWGGYTF
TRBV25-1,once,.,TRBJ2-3,TGTGCCAGCAGTGAATATGAGCGGCCTAGCACAGATACGCAGTATTTT,CASSEYERPSTDTQYF
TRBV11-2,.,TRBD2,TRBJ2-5,TGTGCCAGCAGCCGACAGTGGCGGGGGTTTCAAGAGACCCAGTACTTC,CASSRQWRGFQETQYF
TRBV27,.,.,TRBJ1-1,TGTGCCAGCAGTTTAGGTTACAGGAACACTGAAGCTTTCTTT,CASSLGYRNTEAFF
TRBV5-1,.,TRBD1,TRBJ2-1,TGCGCCAGCAGCGGGGGGAGGGGGACAGGGGAGTATGAGCAGTTCTTC,CASSGGRGTGEYEQFF
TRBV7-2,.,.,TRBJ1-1,TGTGCCAGCAGCTTAGACGGGGGGGGAAGAAGCACTGAAGCTTTCTTT,CASSLDGGGRSTEAFF
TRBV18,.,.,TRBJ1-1,TGTGCCAGCTCAGAGGCATGGGGTGAGAACACTGAAGCTTTCTTT,CASSEAWGENTEAFF
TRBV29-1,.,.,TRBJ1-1,TGCAGCGTTGCTATCGGCAGTGATGACACTGAAGCTTTCTTT,CSVAIGSDDTEAFF
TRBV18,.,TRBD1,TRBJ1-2,TGTGCCAGCTCACCACAGAAGGAGAACAGGGGGGCCCATGGCTACACCTTC,CASSPQKENRGAHGYTF